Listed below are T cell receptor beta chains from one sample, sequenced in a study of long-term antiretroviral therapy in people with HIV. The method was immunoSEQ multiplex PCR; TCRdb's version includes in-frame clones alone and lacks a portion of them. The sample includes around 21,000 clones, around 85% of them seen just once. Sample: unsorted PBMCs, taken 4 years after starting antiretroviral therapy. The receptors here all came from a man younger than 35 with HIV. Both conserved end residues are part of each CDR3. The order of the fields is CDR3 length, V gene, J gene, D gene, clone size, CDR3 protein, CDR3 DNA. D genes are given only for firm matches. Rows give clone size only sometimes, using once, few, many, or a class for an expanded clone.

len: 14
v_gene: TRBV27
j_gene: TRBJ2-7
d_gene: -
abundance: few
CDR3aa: CASSLVGVFAQQYF
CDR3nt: TGTGCCAGCAGTTTGGTGGGAGTCTTCGCCCAACAGTACTTC

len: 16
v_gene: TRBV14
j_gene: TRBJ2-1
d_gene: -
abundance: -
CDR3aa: CASSQERQAGLNEQFF
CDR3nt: TGTGCCAGCAGCCAAGAGCGGCAGGCGGGTTTGAATGAGCAGTTCTTC

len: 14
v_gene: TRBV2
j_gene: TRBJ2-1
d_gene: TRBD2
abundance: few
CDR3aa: CASRGLRGNNEQFF
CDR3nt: TGTGCCAGCAGGGGGTTGCGGGGGAACAATGAGCAGTTCTTC

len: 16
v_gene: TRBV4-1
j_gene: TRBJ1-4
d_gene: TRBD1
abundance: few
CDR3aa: CASSQSWGQWGEKLFF
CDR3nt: TGCGCCAGCAGCCAGTCCTGGGGACAGTGGGGGGAAAAACTGTTTTTT

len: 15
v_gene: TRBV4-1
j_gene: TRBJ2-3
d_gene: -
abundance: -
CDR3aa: CASSHRLDKTDTQYF
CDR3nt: TGCGCCAGCAGCCATAGACTAGACAAGACAGATACGCAGTATTTT

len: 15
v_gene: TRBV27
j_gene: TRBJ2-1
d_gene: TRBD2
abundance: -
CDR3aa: CASRLAGGHENEQFF
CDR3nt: TGTGCCAGTCGACTAGCGGGGGGGCACGAGAATGAGCAGTTCTTC

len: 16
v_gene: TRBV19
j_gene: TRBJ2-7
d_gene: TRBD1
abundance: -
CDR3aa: CASSKYGQGASYEQYF
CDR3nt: TGTGCCAGTAGTAAGTACGGACAGGGTGCATCCTACGAGCAGTACTTC

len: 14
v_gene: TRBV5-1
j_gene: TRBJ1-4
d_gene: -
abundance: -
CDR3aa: CASRDGTQSEKLFF
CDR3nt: TGCGCCAGCAGGGACGGGACACAAAGTGAAAAACTGTTTTTT

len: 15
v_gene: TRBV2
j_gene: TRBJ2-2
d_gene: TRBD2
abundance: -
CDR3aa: CASLLAGGPTGELFF
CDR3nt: TGTGCCAGCCTACTAGCGGGGGGGCCGACCGGGGAGCTGTTTTTT

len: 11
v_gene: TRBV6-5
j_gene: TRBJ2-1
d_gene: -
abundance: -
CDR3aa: CASMKAGYEFF
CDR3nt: TGTGCCAGTATGAAAGCCGGCTACGAGTTCTTC

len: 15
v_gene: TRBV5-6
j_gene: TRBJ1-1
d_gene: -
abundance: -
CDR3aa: CASSSNPGTPGPAFF
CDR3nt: TGTGCCAGCAGCTCTAATCCGGGGACCCCCGGCCCAGCTTTCTTT

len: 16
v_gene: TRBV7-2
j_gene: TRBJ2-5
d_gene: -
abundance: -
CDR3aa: CASSRTWVFPKETQYF
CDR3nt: TGTGCCAGCAGCCGGACTTGGGTATTCCCAAAAGAGACCCAGTACTTC

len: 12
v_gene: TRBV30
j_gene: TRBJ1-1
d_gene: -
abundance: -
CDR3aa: CAWIGQNTEAFF
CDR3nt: TGTGCCTGGATCGGACAGAACACTGAAGCTTTCTTT

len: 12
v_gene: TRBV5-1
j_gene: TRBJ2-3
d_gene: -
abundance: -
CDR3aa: CASSLLGDTQYF
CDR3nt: TGCGCCAGCAGCTTGTTAGGAGATACGCAGTATTTT

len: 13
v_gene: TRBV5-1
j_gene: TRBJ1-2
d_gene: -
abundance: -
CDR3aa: CASSLERGLGYTF
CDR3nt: TGCGCCAGCAGCTTGGAACGGGGTTTGGGCTACACCTTC

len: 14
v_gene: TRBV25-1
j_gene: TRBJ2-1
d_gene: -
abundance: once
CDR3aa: CASSSGTPPLEQFF
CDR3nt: TGTGCCAGCAGCTCCGGGACCCCACCTTTAGAGCAGTTCTTC

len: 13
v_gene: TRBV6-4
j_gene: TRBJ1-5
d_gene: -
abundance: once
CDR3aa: CASSILAGQPQHF
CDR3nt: TGTGCCAGCAGTATACTCGCAGGACAGCCCCAGCATTTT

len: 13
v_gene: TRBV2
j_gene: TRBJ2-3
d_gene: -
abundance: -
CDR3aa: CASKGDGGDTQYF
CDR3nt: TGTGCCAGCAAGGGAGACGGGGGCGATACGCAGTATTTT

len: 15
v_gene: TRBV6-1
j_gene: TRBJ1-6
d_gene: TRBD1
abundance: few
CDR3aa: CASSRDRGSNSPLHF
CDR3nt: TGTGCCAGCTCCCGGGACAGGGGGAGTAATTCACCCCTCCACTTT

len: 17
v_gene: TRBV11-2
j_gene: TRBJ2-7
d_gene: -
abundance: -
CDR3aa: CASSFSPAAVSSYEQYF
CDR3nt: TGTGCCAGCAGCTTTAGCCCCGCAGCAGTGAGCTCCTACGAGCAGTACTTC

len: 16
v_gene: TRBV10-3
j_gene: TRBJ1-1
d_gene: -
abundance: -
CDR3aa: CAISVSHPWGNTEAFF
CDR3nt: TGTGCCATCAGTGTCAGCCATCCTTGGGGGAACACTGAAGCTTTCTTT

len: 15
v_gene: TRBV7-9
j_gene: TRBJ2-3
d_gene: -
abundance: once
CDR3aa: CASSYGQRSTDTQYF
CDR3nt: TGTGCCAGCAGCTATGGACAGAGGAGCACAGATACGCAGTATTTT

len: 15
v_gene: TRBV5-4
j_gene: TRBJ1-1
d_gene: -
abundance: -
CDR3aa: CASRRGDVGGTEAFF
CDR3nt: TGTGCCAGCAGACGGGGGGACGTCGGGGGCACTGAAGCTTTCTTT

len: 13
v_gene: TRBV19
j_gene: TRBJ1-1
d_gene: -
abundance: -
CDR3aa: CASSIAGQYEAFF
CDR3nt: TGTGCCAGTAGTATAGCAGGACAGTATGAAGCTTTCTTT

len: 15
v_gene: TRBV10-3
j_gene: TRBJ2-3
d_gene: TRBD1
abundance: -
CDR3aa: CAISARGQITDTQYF
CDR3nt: TGTGCCATCAGTGCAAGGGGACAGATCACAGATACGCAGTATTTT

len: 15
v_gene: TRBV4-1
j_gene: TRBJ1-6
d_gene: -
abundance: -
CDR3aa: CASSRSRPLLAPLHF
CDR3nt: TGCGCCAGCAGCCGGAGCCGGCCCCTATTGGCGCCCCTCCACTTT

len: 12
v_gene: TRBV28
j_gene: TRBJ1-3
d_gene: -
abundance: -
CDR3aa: CASSPPRNTIYF
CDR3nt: TGTGCCAGCAGCCCGCCGAGAAACACCATATATTTT

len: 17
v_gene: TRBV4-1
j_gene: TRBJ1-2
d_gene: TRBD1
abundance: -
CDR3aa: CASSQESDRAFIYGYTF
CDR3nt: TGCGCCAGCAGCCAAGAAAGTGACAGGGCTTTTATTTATGGCTACACCTTC

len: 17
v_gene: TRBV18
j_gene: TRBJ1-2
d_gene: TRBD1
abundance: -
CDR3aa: CASSPTGTGALDYGYTF
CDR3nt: TGTGCCAGCTCACCGACCGGGACAGGGGCCTTGGACTATGGCTACACCTTC

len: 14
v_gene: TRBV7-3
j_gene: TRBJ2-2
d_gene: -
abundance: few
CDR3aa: CASSVQASTGELFF
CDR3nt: TGTGCCAGCAGCGTCCAGGCTAGCACCGGGGAGCTGTTTTTT

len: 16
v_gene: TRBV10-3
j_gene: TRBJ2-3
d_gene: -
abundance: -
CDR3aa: CAVAGSGATSTDTQYF
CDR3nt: TGTGCCGTCGCGGGGTCGGGGGCCACTAGCACAGATACGCAGTATTTT

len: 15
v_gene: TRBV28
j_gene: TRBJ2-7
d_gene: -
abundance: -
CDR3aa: CASSSPDTGRLWWYF
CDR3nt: TGTGCCAGCAGTTCGCCCGACACGGGCCGACTGTGGTGGTACTTC